Listed here are 29 T cell receptor beta chains from one sample, sequenced in a study of beta chain features in type 1 diabetes (dated by TCRdb to the late 2010s). The method was the immunoSEQ multiplex PCR assay. The High Capacity cDNA Reverse Transcription Kit was used to reverse transcribe all of the isolated RNA, meaning that expressed TCRB transcripts were what got sequenced. Held by TCRdb, this immuneACCESS table contains in-frame sequences only and omits some clones. Under half of the omission traces to an unresolved V gene where checked; the cause of the rest is unknown. The sample yields hundreds of thousands of clones; around 15% were counted once. The top ten clones comprise approximately 0.099% of the sample. Sequencing input: naive CD4+ T cells from blood. The cell subset or site label, as the study defines it: true naive CD4+ T cells. These TCRs come from a man aged 18 to 35 in good health.

The chain recombines TRBV4-3 with TRBJ2-7; 9 bases are shared with TRBD1. This CDR3 spans 16 amino acids. J was trimmed by 3 bases and V by 4 bases; bases with no gene match: 10. The V gene's germline CDR1 is LGHNA and CDR2 YSLEER. The DNA for the CDR3 is TGCGCCAGCAGCCGGAGCACAACAGGGGGCTTCTACGAGCAGTACTTC. This gives the protein CASSRSTTGGFYEQYF.

This rearrangement joins TRBV7-3 to TRBJ2-1; TRBD2 matches 8 bases. V lost 0 bases, J lost 6 bases, and 7 bases stayed unmatched. The CDR3 sequence is 16 residues long. Germline-derived CDR1 and CDR2 are SGHTA and FQGTGA. CDR3 residues: CASSLTSGRAINEQFF. CDR3 DNA sequence: TGTGCCAGCAGCTTAACTTCCGGGAGGGCCATCAATGAGCAGTTCTTC. Complete variable domain (other parts from reference TRBV7-3 and TRBJ2-1): GAGVSQTPSNKVTEKGKYVELRCDPISGHTALYWYRQSLGQGPEFLIYFQGTGAADDSGLPNDRFFAVRPEGSVSTLKIQRTERGDSAVYLCASSLTSGRAINEQFFGPGTRLTVL.

This clone showed up just a few times. The identical CDR3 is also encoded by other nucleotide sequences in the sample. The chain has TRBV7-2 and TRBJ1-1; D might be TRBD1 (5 bases). Germline CDR1 and CDR2: SGHTA and FQGNSA. The CDR3 covers 14 residues. Trimming removed 5 bases from V and 0 bases from J, with 10 bases in between. The CDR3 DNA follows: TGTGCCAGCAGCCTCGGACAACTGAACACTGAAGCTTTCTTT. Its translation is CASSLGQLNTEAFF.

This clone turned up a few times. CDR3 protein: CASSVSAGGPYEQYF. CDR3 DNA: TGTGCCAGCAGCGTATCAGCGGGAGGTCCCTACGAGCAGTACTTC. The V gene is TRBV9, the J gene TRBJ2-7, with 9 positions matching TRBD2. There are 15 residues in the CDR3. Trimming at V came to 1 base and at J to 2 bases, leaving 4 bases not matched to a gene. Germline V CDR1 and CDR2: SGDLS, YYNGEE.

This clone was picked up a small number of times. An end of the junction does not agree with germline; a read error may underlie this. The V gene is TRBV18, the J gene TRBJ2-5, with 15 bases aligning to TRBD2. Per germline, CDR1 KGHSH and CDR2 LQKENI. The length of the CDR3 is 17 residues. The CDR3 coding sequence is TGTGCCAGCTCCCCACCGGGACTAGCGGGAGGCTTGGAGACCCAGTACTTC. It specifies CASSPPGLAGGLETQYF.

In nucleotides, the CDR3 is TGTGCCAGCACCAGGAGCTCTGGGGCCAACGTCCTGACTTTC. Translated, it gives CASTRSSGANVLTF. The chain employs TRBV7-3 and TRBJ2-6; D is uncertain. The CDR3 runs to 14 residues. Germline V gene sequence: CDR1 SGHTA, CDR2 FQGTGA. Trimming cost V 7 bases and J 0 bases, with 7 bases left between them.

This clone was counted only a few times. The V and J genes are TRBV6-4 and TRBJ2-1, with TRBD2 matching over 11 bases. The CDR3 totals 16 residues. The germline V gene encodes CDR1 MRHNA and CDR2 SNTAGT. After removal of 6 bases from V and 7 bases from J, the junction contained 11 bases not matched to a gene. This CDR3 is CASSVLTSGKVNEQFF. For the CDR3, the DNA is TGTGCCAGCAGCGTTCTGACTAGCGGGAAAGTGAATGAGCAGTTCTTC.

This clone was detected a few times. The chain recombines TRBV21-1 with TRBJ1-6; the table's D gene call, TRBD1, was not cross checked with the DNA. TRBV21-1 is given as a pseudogene. This CDR3 is 14 amino acids long. CDR3 protein: CASSIGQGSSPLHF. CDR3 coding DNA: TGTGCCAGCAGCATCGGACAGGGTAGTTCACCCCTCCACTTT.

This clone was found a few times. The chain recombines TRBV19 with TRBJ1-2; the D is unclear. V was pared by 9 bases and J by 6 bases, with 26 bases between. There are 16 residues in the CDR3. In germline, CDR1 is LNHDA, CDR2 SQIVND (reference sequence). CDR3 sequence: CASLLFPGTTTHGYTF. CDR3 nucleotide sequence: TGTGCCAGCCTTCTCTTCCCGGGCACGACGACTCATGGCTACACCTTC.

V usage is TRBV6-6 and J usage is TRBJ1-3, with 7 bases fitting TRBD1. Germline trimming cut 0 bases from V and 0 bases from J; bases unmatched to any gene: 2. Germline CDR1 and CDR2: MNHNY and SVGAGI (reference sequence). The CDR3 is made up of 16 amino acids. CDR3 region: CASSYSDRFSGNTIYF. The DNA for the CDR3 is TGTGCCAGCAGTTACTCGGACAGGTTCTCTGGAAACACCATATATTTT.

The chain joins TRBV9 to TRBJ2-3; D unresolved. The CDR3 spans 14 residues. V gave up 0 bases and J gave up 6 bases, with 11 bases separating them. In germline, CDR1 is SGDLS, CDR2 YYNGEE. The CDR3 coding sequence is TGTGCCAGCAGCGTAGGGCCCGACGGGGATACGCAGTATTTT. Translating gives CASSVGPDGDTQYF. Drawing the rest from reference TRBV9 and TRBJ2-3, the complete variable domain is DSGVTQTPKHLITATGQRVTLRCSPRSGDLSVYWYQQSLDQGLQFLIQYYNGEERAKGNILERFSAQQFPDLHSELNLSSLELGDSALYFCASSVGPDGDTQYFGPGTRLTVL.

The chain employs TRBV5-6 and TRBJ1-5, with D possibly TRBD1 on 5 matching bases. The germline gives CDR1 SGHDT, CDR2 YYEEEE. V lost 3 bases and J lost 5, with 9 bases in between. This CDR3 contains 13 residues. The chain's CDR3 is CASSWGRDQPQHF. DNA for the CDR3: TGTGCCAGCAGCTGGGGGAGGGATCAGCCCCAGCATTTT.

The chain links TRBV7-3 to TRBJ2-5; 8 nucleotides align to TRBD2. The length of the CDR3 is 16 residues. The germline V gene encodes CDR1 SGHTA and CDR2 FQGTGA. V lost 5 bases to trimming and J lost 5 bases; unmatched junction nucleotides: 13. CDR3 in amino acids: CASSPVFPAGDETQYF. The CDR3 region has the DNA TGTGCCAGCAGCCCCGTTTTCCCAGCGGGGGATGAGACCCAGTACTTC.

The CDR3 loop is CASSPTSGIDEQFF. The CDR3 DNA sequence: TGTGCCAGCTCACCGACTAGCGGAATCGATGAGCAGTTCTTC. This chain joins TRBV18 and TRBJ2-1; 9 bases align to TRBD2. Trimming removed 3 bases from V and 8 bases from J; junction bases left unmatched: 5. Germline V CDR1 and CDR2: KGHSH, LQKENI. The CDR3 length is 14 residues. The entire variable domain, with the rest obtained from reference TRBV18 and TRBJ2-1, is as follows: NAGVMQNPRHLVRRRGQEARLRCSPMKGHSHVYWYRQLPEEGLKFMVYLQKENIIDESGMPKERFSAEFPKEGPSILRIQQVVRGDSAAYFCASSPTSGIDEQFFGPGTRLTVL.

Turning to this clone: One end of the junction does not line up with germline, which may come from a read error. This sequence joins TRBV7-7 and TRBJ2-5; 7 nucleotides line up with TRBD1. The V gene's germline CDR1 is SSHAT and CDR2 FNYEAQ (reference sequence). The CDR3 sequence is 14 residues long. CDR3 DNA sequence: TGTGCTAGCAGCTCCCACAGGGGTGAAGAGACCCAGTACTTC. Translating gives CASSSHRGEETQYF.

This clone was detected only a few times. V is TRBV6-5 and J is TRBJ2-3; no firm D call. Germline CDR1 is MNHEY and CDR2 is SVGAGI. Deletions cut 0 bases from V and 3 bases from J, with 4 bases between. This CDR3 contains 13 residues. CDR3: CASSYSVTDTQYF. DNA of the CDR3: TGTGCCAGCAGTTACTCAGTAACAGATACGCAGTATTTT.

This chain joins TRBV6-4 and TRBJ2-1, with D hard to call. Germline assignment: CDR1 MRHNA and CDR2 SNTAGT. V lost 4 bases, J lost 9 bases, and 10 bases lay in between. The CDR3 extends over 12 amino acids. In nucleotides, the CDR3 is TGTGCCAGCAGTGTTTCCAATGGTGAGCAGTTCTTC. Encoded protein: CASSVSNGEQFF.

The rearrangement links TRBV28 to TRBJ1-1; possibly TRBD1 for D (5 bases). CDR1 and CDR2 from the germline V gene are MDHEN and SYDVKM. Trimming cost V 5 bases and J 1 base, with 8 bases left between them. There are 13 residues in the CDR3. The CDR3 DNA reads as TGTGCCAGCAGTGCCGGACAGAACACTGAAGCTTTCTTT. This translates into CASSAGQNTEAFF.

V and J are TRBV7-6 and TRBJ2-6; 9 bases agree with TRBD1. J gave up 0 bases and V 5 bases, and 8 bases lay outside the gene matches. Germline V gene sequence: CDR1 SGHVS, CDR2 FNYEAQ. The CDR3 covers 18 residues. The CDR3 DNA sequence: TGTGCCAGCAGCCTCCGGGACAGGGTAAACTCTGGGGCCAACGTCCTGACTTTC. This codes for CASSLRDRVNSGANVLTF.

This clone was seen more than once but under ten times. The chain joins TRBV5-4 to TRBJ2-1; the match to TRBD2 covers 11 bases. The CDR3 length is 15 residues. V dropped 5 bases and J dropped 8; count of bases not matched to a gene: 9. Germline V CDR1 and CDR2: SGHNT, YYREEE (reference sequence). CDR3 residues: CASSLLAGARDEQFF. The CDR3 coding sequence is TGTGCCAGCAGTTTACTAGCGGGAGCTAGGGATGAGCAGTTCTTC.

Details on this clone: This same CDR3 is encoded by further DNA sequences in the sample. The chain has TRBV20-1 and TRBJ1-2, with no clear D. The germline gives CDR1 DFQATT, CDR2 SNEGSKA (reference sequence). V shed 0 bases and J shed 2 bases, with 1 base lying between them. The CDR3 spans 11 residues. The chain's CDR3 is CSARENYGYTF. The CDR3 DNA is TGCAGTGCTAGAGAGAACTATGGCTACACCTTC.

This clone was picked up a small number of times. The V and J genes are TRBV19 and TRBJ2-5; 9 bases fit TRBD1. CDR1 is LNHDA and CDR2 is SQIVND in the germline V gene (reference sequence). J gave up 5 bases and V 4 bases, and 5 bases lay outside the gene matches. This CDR3 comprises 14 residues. The CDR3 bases are TGTGCCAGTAGTACGACAGGGGGAGGGGAGACCCAGTACTTC. It encodes CASSTTGGGETQYF.

This clone came up a few times. The chain is built from TRBV29-1 and TRBJ1-5; D unclear. V was cut by 4 bases and J by 2 bases, with 15 bases left in between. The CDR3 has 15 amino acids. Looked up from germline, CDR1 is SQVTM and CDR2 is ANQGSEA. CDR3 DNA sequence: TGCAGCGTTGCCGAAGGGCCTCCGGGCAATCAGCCCCAGCATTTT. It encodes CSVAEGPPGNQPQHF.

Only a few counts were recorded for this clone. This chain uses TRBV28 with TRBJ2-5, with a weak D call TRBD1 (7 bases). The germline gives CDR1 MDHEN, CDR2 SYDVKM. The V and J ends lost 5 bases and 4 bases respectively, with 20 bases between them. This CDR3 has 16 residues. The CDR3 bases are TGTGCCAGCAGTCCGCCCCCACAGGGGCGGGGAGAGACCCAGTACTTC. It is translated as CASSPPPQGRGETQYF.

The chain recombines TRBV19 with TRBJ1-2, with D possibly being TRBD1 (5 bases). Germline CDR1 and CDR2: LNHDA and SQIVND (reference sequence). V shed 3 bases and J shed 4 bases, with 12 bases lying between them. The CDR3 consists of 14 residues. CDR3 bases: TGTGCCAGTAGTATGAGAGGGGTGGCCTATGGCTACACCTTC. This gives the protein CASSMRGVAYGYTF.

This clone was observed a handful of times. This chain joins TRBV7-3 and TRBJ2-1; D not resolved. CDR1 SGHTA and CDR2 FQGTGA come from the germline V gene. Trimming took off 4 bases at V and 0 bases at J, with 13 bases between the two ends. The CDR3 has 16 amino acids. Here the CDR3 reads CASSSPTVSSYNEQFF. The CDR3 DNA reads as TGTGCCAGCAGCTCCCCGACGGTGAGCTCCTACAATGAGCAGTTCTTC.

This chain's CDR3 is CASSQDDGTRNEKLFF. The CDR3 coding sequence is TGTGCCAGCAGCCAAGACGACGGGACGAGGAATGAAAAACTGTTTTTT. The chain links TRBV4-2 to TRBJ1-4; D possibly corresponds to TRBD1 (5 bases). V lost 0 bases and J 5 bases, leaving 13 bases between the germline ends. In germline, CDR1 is LGHNA, CDR2 YNFKEQ. The CDR3 is 16 residues long.

V is TRBV28 and J is TRBJ1-2; no reliable D call. V was shortened by 3 bases and J by 4 bases, with 6 bases between the two germline ends. Looked up from germline, CDR1 is MDHEN and CDR2 is SYDVKM. The CDR3 covers 12 residues. This CDR3 reads CASSLAVYGYTF. CDR3 sequence (DNA): TGTGCCAGCAGTTTGGCAGTCTATGGCTACACCTTC.

In its sample, this clone was seen a few times. The CDR3 region has the DNA TGTGCCAGCAGCTTAGGACGTGACAGGGGATTTCGCCAAGAGACCCAGTACTTC. Translation gives CASSLGRDRGFRQETQYF. The rearrangement links TRBV7-9 to TRBJ2-5; 8 positions agree with TRBD1. Germline assignment: CDR1 SEHNR and CDR2 FQNEAQ (reference sequence). The junction had 11 bases not matched to a gene; V was cut back by 1 base and J by 1 base. There are 18 residues in the CDR3.